These T cell receptor beta chains were read from a single sample in a study of cytomegalovirus exposure and HLA in healthy donors. Data came from immunoSEQ multiplex PCR; TCRdb stores just in-frame clones and leaves some out. Found here are roughly 67,000 clones, about 91% of them singletons; the top ten hold 2.5% to 4%. Sequenced input: PBMCs. Receptor source: a man between 18 and 29 years old in good health and CMV-seronegative. Both conserved end residues are part of each CDR3. The D gene is left open where the match is weak. Some rows have no size entry. The others give once, few or many, or a class for an expanded clone.

14,TRBV10-3,few,TRBJ1-2,TRBD1,CAARPDRVGYGYTF,TGTGCCGCCCGCCCCGACAGGGTCGGATATGGCTACACCTTC
13,TRBV28,-,TRBJ2-2,-,CASPGANTGELFF,TGTGCCAGCCCGGGAGCGAACACCGGGGAGCTGTTTTTT
14,TRBV7-3,-,TRBJ2-5,-,CASSLNAGEETQYF,TGTGCCAGCAGCTTAAATGCCGGTGAAGAGACCCAGTACTTC
19,TRBV4-3,-,TRBJ1-2,TRBD1,CASSQDYLRFGQGKGGYTF,TGCGCCAGCAGCCAAGATTATCTCCGTTTTGGACAGGGGAAGGGTGGCTACACCTTC
12,TRBV5-6,-,TRBJ2-7,-,CASSLGQYEQYF,TGTGCCAGCAGCTTGGGACAGTACGAGCAGTACTTC
16,TRBV7-9,-,TRBJ2-2,TRBD1,CASSQATGSNTGELFF,TGTGCCAGCAGCCAGGCGACAGGGTCGAACACCGGGGAGCTGTTTTTT
15,TRBV19,-,TRBJ2-1,-,CASSQLPRGYNEQFF,TGTGCCAGTAGTCAACTACCACGGGGTTACAATGAGCAGTTCTTC
15,TRBV28,-,TRBJ1-2,TRBD1,CASSSRGQGTAGYTF,TGTGCCAGCAGTTCGAGGGGACAGGGTACGGCTGGCTACACCTTC
20,TRBV28,-,TRBJ2-3,TRBD2,CASSSTRLIGLADSTDTQYF,TGTGCCAGCAGTTCCACAAGACTCATCGGACTAGCGGATAGCACAGATACGCAGTATTTT
18,TRBV19,-,TRBJ1-5,TRBD1,CASNMGDRVPYSNQPQHF,TGTGCCAGTAACATGGGGGACAGGGTTCCATATAGCAATCAGCCCCAGCATTTT
14,TRBV6-5,-,TRBJ2-7,-,CASSYSKGPYEQYF,TGTGCCAGCAGTTACTCGAAGGGGCCTTACGAGCAGTACTTC
13,TRBV10-3,-,TRBJ2-1,-,CAIREGMDNEQFF,TGTGCCATCAGGGAGGGCATGGACAATGAGCAGTTCTTC
15,TRBV29-1,-,TRBJ2-3,TRBD2,CSVKGLAEGTDTQYF,TGCAGCGTGAAGGGACTAGCGGAAGGCACAGATACGCAGTATTTT
14,TRBV7-6,-,TRBJ2-1,-,CASSLDSSYNEQFF,TGTGCCAGCAGCTTAGACAGCAGCTACAATGAGCAGTTCTTC
16,TRBV5-3,-,TRBJ1-4,TRBD1,CARSQDREGPNEKLFF,TGTGCCAGAAGCCAGGACAGGGAGGGACCTAATGAAAAACTGTTTTTT
13,TRBV7-2,-,TRBJ2-7,-,CASSFIQGGEQYF,TGTGCCAGCAGCTTTATTCAGGGGGGCGAGCAGTACTTC
15,TRBV7-3,-,TRBJ2-1,TRBD2,CASSLLAGGPHEQFF,TGTGCCAGCAGCTTACTAGCGGGAGGGCCTCATGAGCAGTTCTTC
12,TRBV6-5,-,TRBJ1-5,TRBD1,CASSGQAWPQHF,TGTGCCAGCAGTGGACAGGCCTGGCCCCAGCATTTT
13,TRBV25-1,-,TRBJ2-5,TRBD2,CASRASGSETQYF,TGTGCCAGCAGGGCTAGCGGGAGCGAGACCCAGTACTTC
15,TRBV7-8,once,TRBJ2-7,TRBD1,CASSADRGLTYEQYF,TGTGCCAGCAGCGCGGACAGGGGGTTAACCTACGAGCAGTACTTC
13,TRBV5-6,-,TRBJ2-3,-,CASSITRTDTQYF,TGTGCCAGCAGCATTACTCGCACAGATACGCAGTATTTT
13,TRBV4-3,-,TRBJ2-7,-,CASSQDRTYEQYF,TGCGCCAGCAGCCAGGACAGAACCTACGAGCAGTACTTC
15,TRBV5-4,-,TRBJ2-1,TRBD2,CASSFAGLAELNQFF,TGTGCCAGCAGCTTCGCCGGACTAGCGGAGCTCAACCAGTTCTTC
14,TRBV11-1,once,TRBJ2-7,TRBD1,CASSLRQGSGEQYF,TGTGCCAGCAGCTTGCGACAGGGGTCGGGGGAGCAGTACTTC
16,TRBV27,-,TRBJ2-2,TRBD2,CASTLGAGIDTGELFF,TGTGCCAGCACTTTGGGAGCGGGAATCGACACCGGGGAGCTGTTTTTT
14,TRBV18,-,TRBJ1-4,-,CASSPSGLNEKLFF,TGTGCCAGCTCACCGTCAGGGCTTAATGAAAAACTGTTTTTT
15,TRBV6-5,-,TRBJ2-1,TRBD2,CASSITSGSYNEQFF,TGTGCCAGCAGTATTACTAGCGGTTCCTACAATGAGCAGTTCTTC
13,TRBV9,-,TRBJ1-5,-,CASSGGSNQPQHF,TGTGCCAGCAGCGGAGGTAGTAATCAGCCCCAGCATTTT
16,TRBV30,-,TRBJ1-2,TRBD1,CAWNLGDREVGDGYTF,TGTGCCTGGAACCTAGGGGACAGGGAGGTTGGGGATGGCTACACCTTC
14,TRBV11-1,many,TRBJ2-7,-,CASSLAPRRDEQYF,TGTGCCAGCAGCTTAGCTCCCCGGAGGGACGAGCAGTACTTC
13,TRBV9,-,TRBJ1-2,TRBD1,CASSVGTVYGYTF,TGTGCCAGCAGCGTTGGGACAGTCTATGGCTACACCTTC
14,TRBV27,-,TRBJ2-7,-,CASSSGQAPNEQYF,TGTGCCAGCAGTTCAGGCCAAGCCCCCAACGAGCAGTACTTC
14,TRBV10-3,-,TRBJ2-7,-,CAISIQGNSYEQYF,TGTGCCATCAGTATTCAGGGTAACTCCTACGAGCAGTACTTC
15,TRBV11-2,-,TRBJ2-7,TRBD2,CASSLRGGGVYEQYF,TGTGCCAGCAGCTTAAGGGGTGGGGGGGTTTACGAGCAGTACTTC
14,TRBV6-5,-,TRBJ2-3,-,CASRPALQADTQYF,TGTGCCAGCAGGCCGGCCCTTCAGGCAGATACGCAGTATTTT
16,TRBV6-5,-,TRBJ2-7,TRBD1,CASSSNNRGLKNEQYF,TGTGCCAGCAGTTCAAACAACAGGGGGCTTAAGAACGAGCAGTACTTC
13,TRBV19,-,TRBJ1-2,-,CASSINQNYGYTF,TGTGCCAGTAGTATCAATCAGAACTATGGCTACACCTTC
17,TRBV5-6,once,TRBJ2-3,TRBD2,CASSFYLAGVERDTQYF,TGTGCCAGCAGCTTTTACTTAGCGGGAGTGGAAAGAGATACGCAGTATTTT
15,TRBV10-1,-,TRBJ1-5,-,CASSDGRGAYQPQHF,TGCGCCAGCAGTGACGGCAGGGGTGCATATCAGCCCCAGCATTTT
14,TRBV28,-,TRBJ2-7,-,CASGPLASSYEQYF,TGTGCCAGCGGCCCCCTGGCTAGCTCCTACGAGCAGTACTTC
13,TRBV19,-,TRBJ1-1,-,CASSIAGGTEAFF,TGTGCCAGTAGTATCGCCGGGGGCACTGAAGCTTTCTTT
14,TRBV15,-,TRBJ1-5,TRBD1,CATSREQGEQPQHF,TGTGCCACCAGCAGAGAACAGGGGGAACAGCCCCAGCATTTT
15,TRBV4-3,-,TRBJ2-1,TRBD2,CASSQAGTSGNEQFF,TGCGCCAGCAGCCAGGCCGGGACTAGCGGTAATGAGCAGTTCTTC
16,TRBV9,-,TRBJ2-1,-,CASSPQAVSSYNEQFF,TGTGCCAGCAGCCCGCAAGCGGTGAGCTCCTACAATGAGCAGTTCTTC
15,TRBV30,-,TRBJ1-1,TRBD1,CAWSVQKGAPSEAFF,TGTGCCTGGAGTGTACAAAAGGGGGCCCCCTCCGAAGCTTTCTTT
17,TRBV2,-,TRBJ1-2,TRBD1,CASSRVGGQGAWYGYTF,TGTGCCAGCAGTCGGGTTGGGGGACAGGGGGCTTGGTATGGCTACACCTTC
13,TRBV7-2,-,TRBJ2-2,-,CASSPGWTGELFF,TGTGCCAGCAGCCCCGGTTGGACCGGGGAGCTGTTTTTT
14,TRBV10-3,-,TRBJ1-5,TRBD1,CAISESDRAQPQHF,TGTGCCATCAGTGAGTCGGACAGGGCTCAGCCCCAGCATTTT
13,TRBV13,-,TRBJ1-1,-,CASSFYLNTEAFF,TGTGCCAGCAGCTTCTACCTTAACACTGAAGCTTTCTTT
14,TRBV28,-,TRBJ2-7,TRBD1,CASITTGASYEQYF,TGTGCCAGCATTACGACAGGGGCGTCCTACGAGCAGTACTTC